Listed below are T cell receptor beta chains from one sample, sequenced in a study of shared clonotypes between healthy human individuals. This table comes from immunoSEQ multiplex PCR, and its TCRdb copy is limited to in-frame clones, with some not included. The data show over 2,000,000 clones, 90% to 95% seen once. The sequencing input was naive CD8+ T cells from PBMCs. These receptors all come from a young man in good health. Some clones in this sample may be carry-over from other donors' samples. CDR3s include the opening cysteine and the closing phenylalanine or tryptophan. The order of the fields is D gene, J gene, V gene, clone size, CDR3 DNA, CDR3 protein. The D gene is left open where the match is weak. Size is omitted from some rows. Given values are once, few, many or a class for expanded clones.

d_gene: .
j_gene: TRBJ1-5
v_gene: TRBV28
abundance: once
CDR3nt: TGTGCCAGCAGCCCCCGAGACAGAAATCAGCCCCAGCATTTT
CDR3aa: CASSPRDRNQPQHF

d_gene: .
j_gene: TRBJ1-4
v_gene: TRBV7-9
abundance: .
CDR3nt: TGTGCCAGCAGTCTCAGAGGGGACGGTGAAAAACTGTTTTTT
CDR3aa: CASSLRGDGEKLFF

d_gene: TRBD2
j_gene: TRBJ2-1
v_gene: TRBV29-1
abundance: .
CDR3nt: TGCAGCGGGCTAGGGCTAGCGGAGTTTAACTACAATGAGCAGTTCTTC
CDR3aa: CSGLGLAEFNYNEQFF

d_gene: .
j_gene: TRBJ1-2
v_gene: TRBV27
abundance: .
CDR3nt: TGTGCCAGCAGATCTGACGGGTCTAACTATGGCTACACCTTC
CDR3aa: CASRSDGSNYGYTF

d_gene: TRBD1
j_gene: TRBJ2-1
v_gene: TRBV29-1
abundance: .
CDR3nt: TGCAGCGTTGGGGACAGGGGGGCCTACAATGAGCAGTTCTTC
CDR3aa: CSVGDRGAYNEQFF

d_gene: .
j_gene: TRBJ2-5
v_gene: TRBV7-9
abundance: once
CDR3nt: TGTGCCAGCAGCTTAGGACAGGGCGGGATAGTAGAGACCCAGTACTTC
CDR3aa: CASSLGQGGIVETQYF

d_gene: .
j_gene: TRBJ1-5
v_gene: TRBV7-9
abundance: .
CDR3nt: TGTGCCAGCAGCTTACAGGGCTATCAGCCCCAGCATTTT
CDR3aa: CASSLQGYQPQHF

d_gene: .
j_gene: TRBJ2-7
v_gene: TRBV5-4
abundance: .
CDR3nt: TGTGCCAGCAGCTTGGGGACTTCCGAGCAGTACTTC
CDR3aa: CASSLGTSEQYF

d_gene: .
j_gene: TRBJ2-7
v_gene: TRBV5-1
abundance: .
CDR3nt: TGCGCCAGCCGTTTTGGGGACAACGAGCAGTACTTC
CDR3aa: CASRFGDNEQYF

d_gene: TRBD2
j_gene: TRBJ2-2
v_gene: TRBV4-2
abundance: .
CDR3nt: TGTGCCAGCAGCGATCGACTAGCGGGAGACCCCGGGGAGCTGTTTTTT
CDR3aa: CASSDRLAGDPGELFF

d_gene: .
j_gene: TRBJ2-2
v_gene: TRBV30
abundance: .
CDR3nt: TGTGCCTGGTCCGGGGGGACAGCCGTTGCCGGGGAGCTGTTTTTT
CDR3aa: CAWSGGTAVAGELFF

d_gene: TRBD1
j_gene: TRBJ2-2
v_gene: TRBV13
abundance: .
CDR3nt: TGTGCCAGCAGCTTTCAGACAGGGGGGAACACCGGGGAGCTGTTTTTT
CDR3aa: CASSFQTGGNTGELFF

d_gene: .
j_gene: TRBJ2-1
v_gene: TRBV27
abundance: .
CDR3nt: TGTGCCAGCAGTTCTTGGAGCTCCTACAATGAGCAGTTCTTC
CDR3aa: CASSSWSSYNEQFF

d_gene: .
j_gene: TRBJ2-2
v_gene: TRBV5-1
abundance: .
CDR3nt: TGCGCCAGCAGCTTCCAGAGGGGCGTCCGTGAGGGCGGGGAGCTGTTTTTT
CDR3aa: CASSFQRGVREGGELFF

d_gene: .
j_gene: TRBJ2-2
v_gene: TRBV27
abundance: .
CDR3nt: TGTGCCAGCAGTTTGAGAGGCCCCGGGGAGCTGTTTTTT
CDR3aa: CASSLRGPGELFF

d_gene: TRBD2
j_gene: TRBJ2-5
v_gene: TRBV28
abundance: .
CDR3nt: TGTGCCAGCAGTCCCCGACCTAGCGGGAGGGCCCGAGCAGCAGAGACCCAGTACTTC
CDR3aa: CASSPRPSGRARAAETQYF

d_gene: .
j_gene: TRBJ2-7
v_gene: TRBV28
abundance: .
CDR3nt: TGTGCCACCTGGGACGTAAGCTCCTACGAGCAGTACTTC
CDR3aa: CATWDVSSYEQYF

d_gene: TRBD1
j_gene: TRBJ2-7
v_gene: TRBV11-2
abundance: once
CDR3nt: TGTGCCAGCAGCACCTGGGACAGGGGATCCTACGAGCAGTACTTC
CDR3aa: CASSTWDRGSYEQYF

d_gene: .
j_gene: TRBJ2-5
v_gene: TRBV10-2
abundance: .
CDR3nt: TGCGCCAGCAGGGCGGAGACCCAGTACTTC
CDR3aa: CASRAETQYF

d_gene: .
j_gene: TRBJ2-1
v_gene: TRBV2
abundance: .
CDR3nt: TGTGCCAGCAGTCACCACCAGGGGTTAGGGACCTACAATGAGCAGTTCTTC
CDR3aa: CASSHHQGLGTYNEQFF

d_gene: .
j_gene: TRBJ2-6
v_gene: TRBV9
abundance: once
CDR3nt: TGTGCCAGCAGCGTCGGATTCGGGGGAGAAACTGGGGCCAACGTCCTGACTTTC
CDR3aa: CASSVGFGGETGANVLTF

d_gene: .
j_gene: TRBJ2-7
v_gene: TRBV28
abundance: once
CDR3nt: TGTGCCAGCAGTTCCGCGACGGGACGGGCAACCTACGAGCAGTACTTC
CDR3aa: CASSSATGRATYEQYF

d_gene: .
j_gene: TRBJ1-4
v_gene: TRBV5-6
abundance: .
CDR3nt: TGTGCCAGCAGCCTTGTACGGGGGAACGAAAAACTGTTTTTT
CDR3aa: CASSLVRGNEKLFF

d_gene: .
j_gene: TRBJ2-6
v_gene: TRBV27
abundance: .
CDR3nt: TGTGCCAGCAGTTTCGAAGTATCTGGGGCCAACGTCCTGACTTTC
CDR3aa: CASSFEVSGANVLTF

d_gene: .
j_gene: TRBJ1-5
v_gene: TRBV28
abundance: .
CDR3nt: TGTGCCAGCAGTTTGGGGCAGCTTTATAGCAATCAGCCCCAGCATTTT
CDR3aa: CASSLGQLYSNQPQHF

d_gene: .
j_gene: TRBJ1-3
v_gene: TRBV5-4
abundance: few
CDR3nt: TGTGCCAGCAGCTTGGGGGGAACTGGAAACACCATATATTTT
CDR3aa: CASSLGGTGNTIYF

d_gene: .
j_gene: TRBJ1-2
v_gene: TRBV11-2
abundance: .
CDR3nt: TGTGCCAGCAGCTTAGTTAGTAGTGAGCGGAAAGGCTACACCTTC
CDR3aa: CASSLVSSERKGYTF

d_gene: .
j_gene: TRBJ1-5
v_gene: TRBV6-1
abundance: .
CDR3nt: TGTGCCAGCAGTGAAGCGCTAATGGGAAACAGCAATCAGCCCCAGCATTTT
CDR3aa: CASSEALMGNSNQPQHF

d_gene: .
j_gene: TRBJ1-2
v_gene: TRBV10-3
abundance: few
CDR3nt: TGTGCCATCCCCGCCACAAGGGACTATGGCTACACCTTC
CDR3aa: CAIPATRDYGYTF

d_gene: .
j_gene: TRBJ2-1
v_gene: TRBV7-9
abundance: .
CDR3nt: TGTGCCAGCAGCCCTAACGCCCTAGCCAATGAGCAGTTCTTC
CDR3aa: CASSPNALANEQFF

d_gene: .
j_gene: TRBJ1-5
v_gene: TRBV27
abundance: few
CDR3nt: TGTGCCAGCAGTCTAGACGGGAGGCAGCCCCAGCATTTT
CDR3aa: CASSLDGRQPQHF

d_gene: .
j_gene: TRBJ1-2
v_gene: TRBV7-9
abundance: .
CDR3nt: TGTGCCAGCATTCTAACACCTCTAGGCTATGGCTACACCTTC
CDR3aa: CASILTPLGYGYTF

d_gene: .
j_gene: TRBJ1-5
v_gene: TRBV5-5
abundance: once
CDR3nt: TGTGCCAGCAGCTTGAACAGGGTAACTCAGCCCCAGCATTTT
CDR3aa: CASSLNRVTQPQHF

d_gene: .
j_gene: TRBJ2-2
v_gene: TRBV13
abundance: .
CDR3nt: TGTGCCAGCAGCCTCACCGACAGGGAGGACGGGGAGCTGTTTTTT
CDR3aa: CASSLTDREDGELFF

d_gene: .
j_gene: TRBJ1-1
v_gene: TRBV27
abundance: .
CDR3nt: TGTGCCAGTAGGTCCCCCAACGACGGTCGGGGCACTGAAGCTTTCTTT
CDR3aa: CASRSPNDGRGTEAFF

d_gene: .
j_gene: TRBJ1-4
v_gene: TRBV27
abundance: .
CDR3nt: TGTGCCAGCAGTTTAAATAGGGGAGCTAATGAAAAACTGTTTTTT
CDR3aa: CASSLNRGANEKLFF

d_gene: .
j_gene: TRBJ1-5
v_gene: TRBV27
abundance: .
CDR3nt: TGTGCCAGCAGCGTGTCCTTAGGGGGGAATCAGCCCCAGCATTTT
CDR3aa: CASSVSLGGNQPQHF

d_gene: .
j_gene: TRBJ2-1
v_gene: TRBV11-1
abundance: .
CDR3nt: TGTGCCAGCAGCCCCGGGCGCGACAATGAGCAGTTCTTC
CDR3aa: CASSPGRDNEQFF

d_gene: .
j_gene: TRBJ2-5
v_gene: TRBV7-9
abundance: .
CDR3nt: TGTGCCAGCAGCTCCTGGGGTGTGGATCAGGAGACCCAGTACTTC
CDR3aa: CASSSWGVDQETQYF

d_gene: .
j_gene: TRBJ2-3
v_gene: TRBV5-6
abundance: .
CDR3nt: TGTGCCAGCAGCTTTGGCAGCACAGATACGCAGTATTTT
CDR3aa: CASSFGSTDTQYF

d_gene: .
j_gene: TRBJ2-2
v_gene: TRBV11-2
abundance: .
CDR3nt: TGTGCCAGCAGACCTGACGGGGGATCCGGGGAGCTGTTTTTT
CDR3aa: CASRPDGGSGELFF

d_gene: .
j_gene: TRBJ2-7
v_gene: TRBV11-2
abundance: .
CDR3nt: TGTGCCAGCAGCCTCACAGGGTTGTCATCCTACGAGCAGTACTTC
CDR3aa: CASSLTGLSSYEQYF

d_gene: TRBD1
j_gene: TRBJ1-4
v_gene: TRBV9
abundance: .
CDR3nt: TGTGCCAGCAGCGGGCCGGGGCAGGGAGGGACAGCTAATGAAAAACTGTTTTTT
CDR3aa: CASSGPGQGGTANEKLFF

d_gene: .
j_gene: TRBJ2-7
v_gene: TRBV28
abundance: .
CDR3nt: TGTGCCAGCGAACCTACAGGGTTGCGGGAACCCGAGCAGTACTTC
CDR3aa: CASEPTGLREPEQYF

d_gene: .
j_gene: TRBJ1-6
v_gene: TRBV6-5
abundance: .
CDR3nt: TGTGCCAGCAGTTACTACGGGGGGGATAATTCACCCCTCCACTTT
CDR3aa: CASSYYGGDNSPLHF

d_gene: TRBD1
j_gene: TRBJ1-1
v_gene: TRBV15
abundance: .
CDR3nt: TGTGCCACCAGCAGACGGACAGGGACGAACACTGAAGCTTTCTTT
CDR3aa: CATSRRTGTNTEAFF

d_gene: TRBD2
j_gene: TRBJ2-1
v_gene: TRBV29-1
abundance: .
CDR3nt: TGCAGCTCGGAGGGGACTAGCGGGACACCCTCCTACAATGAGCAGTTCTTC
CDR3aa: CSSEGTSGTPSYNEQFF

d_gene: TRBD1
j_gene: TRBJ1-1
v_gene: TRBV28
abundance: .
CDR3nt: TGTGCCAGCAGTTTACCGCCTCGGGACAGGGGCACTGAAGCTTTCTTT
CDR3aa: CASSLPPRDRGTEAFF

d_gene: .
j_gene: TRBJ2-1
v_gene: TRBV4-3
abundance: .
CDR3nt: TGCGCCAGCAGCCAAGATGTCGTTGCCCATCTTGAGAATGAGCAGTTCTTC
CDR3aa: CASSQDVVAHLENEQFF

d_gene: TRBD2
j_gene: TRBJ2-3
v_gene: TRBV29-1
abundance: .
CDR3nt: TGCAGCGTGGTCAGGACTAGCGGGTACACAGATACGCAGTATTTT
CDR3aa: CSVVRTSGYTDTQYF

d_gene: .
j_gene: TRBJ1-6
v_gene: TRBV5-1
abundance: .
CDR3nt: TGCGCCAGCAGCTTTGGACGTGATAATTCACCCCTCCACTTT
CDR3aa: CASSFGRDNSPLHF

d_gene: .
j_gene: TRBJ1-2
v_gene: TRBV14
abundance: .
CDR3nt: TGTGCCAGCAGCCAAGACAGCCAGGGGCACTATGGCTACACCTTC
CDR3aa: CASSQDSQGHYGYTF

d_gene: TRBD1
j_gene: TRBJ1-1
v_gene: TRBV19
abundance: .
CDR3nt: TGTGCCAGTAGTATACCCGGACAGGGGAGCACTGAAGCTTTCTTT
CDR3aa: CASSIPGQGSTEAFF

d_gene: TRBD1
j_gene: TRBJ2-7
v_gene: TRBV7-9
abundance: .
CDR3nt: TGTGCCAGCAGCTGGACAGGGGGCTCCGAGCAGTACTTC
CDR3aa: CASSWTGGSEQYF

d_gene: TRBD2
j_gene: TRBJ2-7
v_gene: TRBV19
abundance: .
CDR3nt: TGTGCCAGTAGTATCGTACTAGCGGCCTCCTACGAGCAGTACTTC
CDR3aa: CASSIVLAASYEQYF